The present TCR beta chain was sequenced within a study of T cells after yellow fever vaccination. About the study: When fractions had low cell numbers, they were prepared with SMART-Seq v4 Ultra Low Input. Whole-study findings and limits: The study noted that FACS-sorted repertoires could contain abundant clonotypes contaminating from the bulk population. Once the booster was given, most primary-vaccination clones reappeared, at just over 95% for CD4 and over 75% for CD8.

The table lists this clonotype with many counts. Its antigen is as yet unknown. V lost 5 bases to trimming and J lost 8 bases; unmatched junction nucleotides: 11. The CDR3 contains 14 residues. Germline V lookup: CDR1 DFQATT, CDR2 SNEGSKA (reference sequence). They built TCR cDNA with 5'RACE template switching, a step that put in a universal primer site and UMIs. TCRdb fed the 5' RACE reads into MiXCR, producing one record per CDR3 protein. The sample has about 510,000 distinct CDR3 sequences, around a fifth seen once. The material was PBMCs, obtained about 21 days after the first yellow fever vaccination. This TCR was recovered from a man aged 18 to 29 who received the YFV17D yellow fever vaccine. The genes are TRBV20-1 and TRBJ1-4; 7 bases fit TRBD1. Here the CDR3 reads CSARDRVRGEKLFF. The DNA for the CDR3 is TGCAGTGCTCGTGACAGGGTTAGAGGGGAAAAACTGTTTTTT.